These 14 T cell receptor beta chains were sequenced from one sample in a study of regulatory T cells in long-lasting Graves disease. As to time point: persistent/refractory GD, antithyroid drugs over 5 years with positive TRAb. Preparation of the TCR library used RNA extracted from PBMCs. Construction of TCR beta libraries relied on iRepertoire HTBI primers and on Arm-PCR targeting CDR3 regions. Each CDR3 protein is one row after TCRdb ran MiXCR on the multiplex PCR reads. The sample lists about 340,000 distinct CDR3 sequences, roughly a fifth seen once, with just under 30% in the top ten. Sequenced material: peripheral blood mononuclear cells (PBMCs), taken when the disease was refractory, from a patient treated with antithyroid drugs. The receptors derive from a female donor with Graves disease.

The chain employs TRBV9 and TRBJ1-1; D gene uncertain. Trimming shortened V by 3 bases and J by 1 base, and 10 bases separated the two germline ends. Germline V gives CDR1 SGDLS, CDR2 YYNGEE. The CDR3 is 14 amino acids. In DNA, the CDR3 is TGTGCCAGCAGCGCAGAAATAGGGAACACTGAAGCTTTCTTT. This sequence encodes CASSAEIGNTEAFF.

The gene calls are TRBV20-1 and TRBJ2-5, with a weak D call TRBD2 (7 bases). CDR3 length equals 15 residues. With 3 bases removed from V and 4 bases from J, the gap between germline ends came to 18 bases. Per germline, CDR1 DFQATT and CDR2 SNEGSKA (reference sequence). This CDR3 reads CSARAGGGAGETQYF. The CDR3 coding sequence is TGCAGTGCTAGGGCTGGGGGGGGGGCCGGAGAGACCCAGTACTTC.

This clonotype was recorded a few times. The rearrangement joins TRBV20-1 to TRBJ2-7, with 9 bases fitting TRBD2. J lost 2 bases, V lost 5 bases, and 4 bases had no gene match. The CDR3 length is 13 residues. Germline V gene lookup returns CDR1 DFQATT and CDR2 SNEGSKA (reference sequence). CDR3 nucleotide sequence: TGCAGTGCTCGCGGGGGGGAAACCTACGAGCAGTACTTC. Translation gives CSARGGETYEQYF.

This clonotype has at least ten counts. V and J are TRBV2 and TRBJ2-7; D gene uncertain. Germline V gene lookup returns CDR1 SNHLY and CDR2 FYNNEI. This CDR3 is built from 14 residues. V was trimmed by 6 bases and J by 2 bases, leaving 14 bases between them. Written as DNA, the CDR3 is TGTGCCAGCAGGGCAAGCGAATTGGCCTACGAGCAGTACTTC. Translating it yields CASRASELAYEQYF.

This clonotype was recorded many times. The chain joins TRBV28 to TRBJ2-6; D perhaps matches TRBD1 (5 bases). The V end lost 6 bases, the J end lost 0 bases, and 12 bases lay between the germline ends. Germline lookup yields CDR1 MDHEN and CDR2 SYDVKM. This CDR3 spans 16 amino acids. CDR3 sequence: CASRLTADSGANVLTF. CDR3 in DNA: TGTGCCAGCAGGTTGACAGCCGACTCTGGGGCCAACGTCCTGACTTTC.

The chain carries TRBV20-1 and TRBJ1-2; the match to TRBD1 covers 7 bases. The length of the CDR3 is 13 residues. The junction had 2 bases not matched to a gene; V was cut back by 1 base and J by 3 bases. The germline V gene encodes CDR1 DFQATT and CDR2 SNEGSKA (reference sequence). The CDR3 bases are TGCAGTGCTAGAGCCACAGGGGACTATGGCTACACCTTC. Its protein product is CSARATGDYGYTF.

The chain couples TRBV9 to TRBJ2-2; D may match TRBD1 or TRBD2 (5 bases each). This CDR3 has 14 amino acids. The germline CDR1 and CDR2 sequences are SGDLS and YYNGEE. V was pared by 4 bases and J by 4 bases, with 11 bases between. The chain's CDR3 is CASSPRGSTGELFF. For the CDR3, the DNA is TGTGCCAGCAGCCCACGGGGCTCCACCGGGGAGCTGTTTTTT.

This clonotype was found a few times. The genes are TRBV7-2 and TRBJ2-7, with D perhaps matching TRBD2 (5 bases). The CDR3 is 16 residues long. V lost 1 base, J lost 3 bases, and 16 bases lay in between. Germline V lookup: CDR1 SGHTA, CDR2 FQGNSA. The CDR3 bases are TGTGCCAGCAGCTTAGAAGGTGGCCTAGCCATCTACGAGCAGTACTTC. Residues: CASSLEGGLAIYEQYF.

This rearrangement joins TRBV6-1 to TRBJ1-5; 8 nucleotides line up with TRBD1. Per germline, CDR1 MNHNS and CDR2 SASEGT. The CDR3 runs to 14 residues. J was trimmed by 6 bases and V by 6 bases; bases with no gene match: 7. CDR3: CASRPDRVGQPQHF. Here the CDR3 DNA reads TGTGCCAGCAGGCCGGACAGGGTAGGTCAGCCCCAGCATTTT.

The table lists this clonotype with many counts. The CDR3 loop reads CSARTGRLAEAFF. CDR3 nucleotide sequence: TGCAGTGCTAGGACAGGGCGGTTGGCTGAAGCTTTCTTT. The chain joins TRBV20-1 to TRBJ1-1, with 7 bases fitting TRBD1. Unmatched junction bases numbered 7, after V lost 3 bases and J lost 6 bases. The length of the CDR3 is 13 residues. Germline V lookup: CDR1 DFQATT, CDR2 SNEGSKA (reference sequence).

This clonotype was detected ten times or more. This rearrangement joins TRBV28 to TRBJ1-1; a possible D gene is TRBD1 (5 bases). The CDR3 contains 15 residues. CDR1 and CDR2 (germline): MDHEN, SYDVKM. Trimming pared 5 bases from V and 0 bases from J, leaving 13 bases between. In DNA form, the CDR3 reads TGTGCCAGCAGTGTTGGGGGGTCCATGAACACTGAAGCTTTCTTT. It codes for CASSVGGSMNTEAFF.

This clonotype showed up many times. This rearrangement joins TRBV11-3 to TRBJ2-2; D may be TRBD2 (5 bases). Per the germline V gene, CDR1 is SGHNT and CDR2 is YENEEA. The CDR3 covers 17 residues. Deletions cut 5 bases from V and 4 bases from J, with 20 bases between. The DNA of the CDR3 is TGTGCCAGCAGCCTAACGTGGACGCTCCGGGGCACCGGGGAGCTGTTTTTT. As protein: CASSLTWTLRGTGELFF.

The gene calls are TRBV5-1 and TRBJ1-1; D uncertain. V was clipped by 4 bases and J by 10 bases, with 17 bases between them. Germline CDR1 reads SGHRS; CDR2 reads YFSETQ. The CDR3 runs to 13 residues. CDR3 amino acids: CASSPWGRAVAFF. The CDR3 region has the DNA TGCGCCAGCAGCCCGTGGGGTAGGGCGGTAGCTTTCTTT. The entire variable domain, with the rest obtained from reference TRBV5-1 and TRBJ1-1, is as follows: KAGVTQTPRYLIKTRGQQVTLSCSPISGHRSVSWYQQTPGQGLQFLFEYFSETQRNKGNFPGRFSGRQFSNSRSEMNVSTLELGDSALYLCASSPWGRAVAFFGQGTRLTVV.

This clonotype has ten or more counts. The V and J genes are TRBV28 and TRBJ2-5; a possible D gene is TRBD1 (5 bases). Germline-derived CDR1 and CDR2 are MDHEN and SYDVKM. The ends were cut back, 6 bases at V and 2 bases at J, with 19 bases in the middle. This CDR3 has 16 residues. CDR3 DNA sequence: TGTGCCAGCAGCTCCTGGGGCAGGGCTCATCAAGAGACCCAGTACTTC. Translated, it gives CASSSWGRAHQETQYF.